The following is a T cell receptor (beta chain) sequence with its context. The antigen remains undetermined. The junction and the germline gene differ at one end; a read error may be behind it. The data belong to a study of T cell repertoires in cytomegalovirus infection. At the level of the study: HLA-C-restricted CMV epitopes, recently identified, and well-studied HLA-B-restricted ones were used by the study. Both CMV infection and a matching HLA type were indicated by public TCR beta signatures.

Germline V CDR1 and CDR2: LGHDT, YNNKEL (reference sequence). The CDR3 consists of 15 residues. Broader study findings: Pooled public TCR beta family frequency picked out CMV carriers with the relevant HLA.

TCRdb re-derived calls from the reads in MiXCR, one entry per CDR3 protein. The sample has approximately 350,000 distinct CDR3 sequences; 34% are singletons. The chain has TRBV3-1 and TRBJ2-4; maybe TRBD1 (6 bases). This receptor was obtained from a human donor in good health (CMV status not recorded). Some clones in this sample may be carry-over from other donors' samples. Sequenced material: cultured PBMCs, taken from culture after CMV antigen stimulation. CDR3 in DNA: TGTTCCAGCAGCCAAGACAGGACCGGCGGGAACATTCAGTACTTC. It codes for CSSSQDRTGGNIQYF.